The T cell receptor (beta chain) described here comes from a study of breast tumors, draining lymph nodes, adjacent tissues. This clonotype was recorded once. The antigen is undetermined. TCRdb reprocessed the multiplex PCR reads via MiXCR and lists one record per CDR3 protein. This sample has under 250,000 distinct CDR3 sequences, with roughly 32% found just once. The CDR3 has 17 residues. In germline, CDR1 is SQVTM, CDR2 ANQGSEA. V was clipped by 7 bases and J by 7 bases; unmatched bases: 20. Findings and caveats of the study: Compared with lymph nodes, tumors were less diverse; compared with nontumor tissue, more. Luminal-like breast cancer showed significantly higher tumor–nontumor repertoire similarity than basal-like.

Axillary draining lymph nodes of breast cancer patients supplied the node samples. The sequence came from a female donor with breast cancer. Some clones in this sample may be carry-over from other donors' samples. The chain uses TRBV29-1 and TRBJ2-1; 9 bases agree with TRBD2. The source material was axillary lymph node tissue. CDR3 amino acids: CSAVSSTPGLAANEQFF. The CDR3 region has the DNA TGCAGCGCCGTCAGTAGTACCCCGGGACTAGCAGCAAATGAGCAGTTCTTC.